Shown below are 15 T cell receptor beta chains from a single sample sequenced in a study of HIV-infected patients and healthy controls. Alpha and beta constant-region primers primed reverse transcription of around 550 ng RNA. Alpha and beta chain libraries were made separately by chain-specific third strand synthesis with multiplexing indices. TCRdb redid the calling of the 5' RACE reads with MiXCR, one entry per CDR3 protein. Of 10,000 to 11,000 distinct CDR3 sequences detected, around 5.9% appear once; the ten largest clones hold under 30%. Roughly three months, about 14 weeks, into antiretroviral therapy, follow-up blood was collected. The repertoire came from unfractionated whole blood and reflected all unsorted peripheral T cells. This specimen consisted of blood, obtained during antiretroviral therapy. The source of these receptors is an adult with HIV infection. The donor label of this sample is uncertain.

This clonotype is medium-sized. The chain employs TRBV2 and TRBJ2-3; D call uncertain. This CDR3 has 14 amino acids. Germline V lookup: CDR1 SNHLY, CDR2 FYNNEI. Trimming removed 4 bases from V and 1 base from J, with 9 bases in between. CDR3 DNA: TGTGCCAGCAGTGTTTTTATAGGCACAGATACGCAGTATTTT. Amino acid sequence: CASSVFIGTDTQYF.

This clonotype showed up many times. The CDR3 nucleotides are TGTGCCGGGGGGACGGCCCCATTCCAAGAGACCCAGTACTTC. Amino acids: CAGGTAPFQETQYF. The rearrangement uses TRBV30 and TRBJ2-5; a possible D gene is TRBD2 (6 bases). With 8 bases removed from V and 1 base from J, the gap between germline ends came to 17 bases. Germline lookup yields CDR1 GTSNPN and CDR2 SVGIG (reference sequence). The CDR3 runs 14 residues.

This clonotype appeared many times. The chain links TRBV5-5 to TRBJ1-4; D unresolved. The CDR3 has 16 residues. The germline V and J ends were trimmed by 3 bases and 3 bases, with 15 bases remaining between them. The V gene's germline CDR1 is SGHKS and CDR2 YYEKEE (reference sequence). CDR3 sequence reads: CASSSGPNGANEKLFF. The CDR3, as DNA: TGTGCCAGCAGCTCCGGCCCAAATGGGGCTAATGAAAAACTGTTTTTT.

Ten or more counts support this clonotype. DNA of the CDR3: TGCGCCAGCATCCGAGGACAGGGGGTCCCCACAGATACGCAGTATTTT. Translation: CASIRGQGVPTDTQYF. This chain links TRBV5-1 with TRBJ2-3; 10 bases map to TRBD1. The germline CDR1 and CDR2 sequences are SGHRS and YFSETQ. The CDR3 spans 16 residues. Trimming at V came to 6 bases and at J to 2 bases, leaving 9 bases not matched to a gene. The variable domain in full, with the rest retrieved from reference TRBV5-1 and TRBJ2-3, is KAGVTQTPRYLIKTRGQQVTLSCSPISGHRSVSWYQQTPGQGLQFLFEYFSETQRNKGNFPGRFSGRQFSNSRSEMNVSTLELGDSALYLCASIRGQGVPTDTQYFGPGTRLTVL.

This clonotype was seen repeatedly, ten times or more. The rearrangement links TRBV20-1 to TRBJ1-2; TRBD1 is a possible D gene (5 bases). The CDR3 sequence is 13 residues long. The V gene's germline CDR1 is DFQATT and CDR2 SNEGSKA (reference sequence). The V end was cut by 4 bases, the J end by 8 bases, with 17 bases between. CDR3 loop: CSATENAGKGYTF. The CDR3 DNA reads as TGCAGTGCTACCGAAAACGCAGGGAAGGGCTACACCTTC.

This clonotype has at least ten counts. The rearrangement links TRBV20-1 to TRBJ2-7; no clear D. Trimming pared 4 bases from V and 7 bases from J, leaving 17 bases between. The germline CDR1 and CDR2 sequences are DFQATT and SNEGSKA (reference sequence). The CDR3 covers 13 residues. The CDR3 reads CSATLEAEKEQYF. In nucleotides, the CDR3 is TGCAGTGCTACTCTAGAGGCTGAGAAAGAGCAGTACTTC.

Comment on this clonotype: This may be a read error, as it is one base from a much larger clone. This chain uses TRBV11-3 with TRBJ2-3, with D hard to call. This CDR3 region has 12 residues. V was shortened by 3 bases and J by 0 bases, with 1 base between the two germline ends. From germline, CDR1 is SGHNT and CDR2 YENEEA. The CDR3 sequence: CASSFSTDTQYF. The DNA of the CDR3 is TGTGCCAGCAGCTTCAGCACAGATACGCAGTATTTT.

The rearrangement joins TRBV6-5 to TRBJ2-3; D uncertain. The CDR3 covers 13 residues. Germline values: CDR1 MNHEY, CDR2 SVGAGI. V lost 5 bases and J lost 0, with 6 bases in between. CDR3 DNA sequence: TGTGCCAGCAGTAAAATTAGCACAGATACGCAGTATTTT. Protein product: CASSKISTDTQYF.

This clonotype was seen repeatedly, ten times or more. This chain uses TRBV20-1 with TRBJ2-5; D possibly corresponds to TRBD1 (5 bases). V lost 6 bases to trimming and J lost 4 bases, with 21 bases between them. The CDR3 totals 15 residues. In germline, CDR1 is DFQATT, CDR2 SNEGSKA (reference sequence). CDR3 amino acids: CSAVNRGHRSETQYF. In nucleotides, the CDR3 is TGCAGTGCGGTTAATAGAGGACATAGGTCAGAGACCCAGTACTTC.

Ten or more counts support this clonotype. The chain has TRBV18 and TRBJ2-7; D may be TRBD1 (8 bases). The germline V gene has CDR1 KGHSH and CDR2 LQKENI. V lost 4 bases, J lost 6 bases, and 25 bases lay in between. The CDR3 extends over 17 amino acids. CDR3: CASSLTSGAGGRSEQYF. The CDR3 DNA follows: TGTGCCAGCTCACTTACAAGCGGGGCAGGGGGCCGCTCCGAGCAGTACTTC.

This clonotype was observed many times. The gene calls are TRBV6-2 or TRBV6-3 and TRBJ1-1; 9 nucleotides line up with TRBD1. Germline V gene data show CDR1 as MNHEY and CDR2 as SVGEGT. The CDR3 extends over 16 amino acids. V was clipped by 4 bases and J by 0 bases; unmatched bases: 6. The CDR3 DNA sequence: TGTGCCAGCAGTTTGGGACAGGGAGGTATGAACACTGAAGCTTTCTTT. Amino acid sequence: CASSLGQGGMNTEAFF.

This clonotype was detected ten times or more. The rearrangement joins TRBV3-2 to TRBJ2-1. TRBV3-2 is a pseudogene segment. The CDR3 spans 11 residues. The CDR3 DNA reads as TGTGCCAGCAGCGCTCACAATGAGCAGTTCTTC. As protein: CASSAHNEQFF.

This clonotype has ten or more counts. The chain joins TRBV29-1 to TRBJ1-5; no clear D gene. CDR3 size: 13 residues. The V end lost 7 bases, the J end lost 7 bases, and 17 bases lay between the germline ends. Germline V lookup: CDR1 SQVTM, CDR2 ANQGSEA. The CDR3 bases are TGCAGCGCACAAGCGGGGAGGGAACAGCCCCAGCATTTT. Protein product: CSAQAGREQPQHF.

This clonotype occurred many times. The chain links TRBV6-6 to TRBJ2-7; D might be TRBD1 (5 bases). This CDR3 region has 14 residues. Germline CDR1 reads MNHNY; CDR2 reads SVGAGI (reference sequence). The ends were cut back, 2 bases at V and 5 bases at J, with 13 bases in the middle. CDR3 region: CASSYQRKGNEQYF. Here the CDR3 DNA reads TGTGCCAGCAGTTACCAAAGGAAGGGGAACGAGCAGTACTTC.

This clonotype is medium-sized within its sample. The CDR3 nucleotides are TGTGCCAGCAGTTCAACAGTCTCTGGAAACACCATATATTTT. Amino acids: CASSSTVSGNTIYF. The chain has TRBV12-3 or TRBV12-4 and TRBJ1-3, with D hard to call. Trimming removed 4 bases at V and 0 bases at J, with 7 bases between. There are 14 residues in the CDR3.